Here is one TCR beta chain with its context. Its antigen is currently unknown. CDR1 SGHTA and CDR2 FQGNSA come from the germline V gene. The CDR3 has 14 residues. Trimming removed 5 bases from V and 0 bases from J, with 8 bases in between. Here immunoSEQ multiplex PCR was the method, and the copy in TCRdb shows in-frame clones only, minus some. The sample lists 35,000 to 45,000 clones; approximately 92% were seen once. The sample originates from a study of T cells in localized non-small cell lung cancer. Findings and limits, study-wide: Longer survival (overall) was linked to higher T cell density in blood.

The rearrangement joins TRBV7-2 to TRBJ2-4; D is unresolved. This sample comprised peripheral blood, obtained before any cancer treatment. This clonotype was obtained from a female donor older than 55 with stage I lung adenocarcinoma. CDR3 residues: CASSAGVAKNIQYF. DNA of the CDR3: TGTGCCAGCAGCGCTGGAGTAGCCAAAAACATTCAGTACTTC.